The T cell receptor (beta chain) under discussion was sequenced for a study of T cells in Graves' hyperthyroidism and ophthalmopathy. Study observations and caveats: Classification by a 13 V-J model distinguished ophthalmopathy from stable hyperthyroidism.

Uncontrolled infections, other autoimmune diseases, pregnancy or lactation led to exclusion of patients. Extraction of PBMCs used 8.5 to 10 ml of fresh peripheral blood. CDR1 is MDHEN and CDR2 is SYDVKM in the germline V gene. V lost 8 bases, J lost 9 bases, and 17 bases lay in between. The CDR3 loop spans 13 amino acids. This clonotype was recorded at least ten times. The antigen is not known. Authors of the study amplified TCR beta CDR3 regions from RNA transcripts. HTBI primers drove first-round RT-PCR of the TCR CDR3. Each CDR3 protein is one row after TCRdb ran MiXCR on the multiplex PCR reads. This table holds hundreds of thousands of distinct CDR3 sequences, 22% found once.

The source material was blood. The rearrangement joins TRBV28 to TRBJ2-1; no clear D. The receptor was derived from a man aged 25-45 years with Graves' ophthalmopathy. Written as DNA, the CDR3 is TGTGCCAGCCGAAAGCAGGAAGTTACTGAGCAGTTCTTC. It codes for CASRKQEVTEQFF.